The 31 T cell receptor beta chains given below trace back to one sample, sequenced in a study of CD8+CD57+ T cells in acquired aplastic anemia. Genomic DNA templated the TCR beta VDJ and CDR3 profiling. MiXCR, applied by TCRdb to the reads, yields one record per CDR3 protein. The sample consists of 300,000 or so distinct CDR3 sequences, about 56% of them appearing once. Sequenced material: sorted CD4+, CD8+, or CD8+CD57+ T cells (not recorded which) from PBMCs. Source of these receptors: a human donor with severe aplastic anemia or a healthy control (not recorded which).

The gene calls are TRBV7-2 and TRBJ2-7, with 10 bases that match TRBD1. J gave up 4 bases and V 3 bases, and 3 bases lay outside the gene matches. The CDR3 runs 14 residues. CDR1 SGHTA and CDR2 FQGNSA come from the germline V gene. The CDR3 protein is CASSFRQGAYEQYF. CDR3 nucleotides: TGTGCCAGCAGCTTTCGACAGGGGGCGTACGAGCAGTACTTC.

This clonotype was counted between two and nine times. This chain links TRBV15 with TRBJ1-5; perhaps TRBD1 as D (6 bases). The CDR3 totals 16 residues. CDR1 and CDR2 from the germline V gene are LNHNV and YYDKDF (reference sequence). Deletions cut 7 bases from V and 5 bases from J, with 21 bases between. The CDR3: CATKGNLGGPHQPQHF. CDR3 sequence (DNA): TGTGCCACCAAGGGCAACTTGGGGGGGCCGCATCAGCCCCAGCATTTT.

Points on this clonotype: This may be a read error: a much more frequent sequence differs by one nucleotide. Since the CDR3 does not end with the conserved phenylalanine or tryptophan, this likely comes from a read error. V usage is TRBV2 and J usage is TRBJ2-3, with D possibly called TRBD1 or TRBD2 (5 bases each). The CDR3 has 15 amino acids. V lost 2 bases to trimming and J lost 5 bases, with 14 bases between them. Germline V CDR1 and CDR2: SNHLY, FYNNEI. The CDR3 reads CASSETSWGLDTQYS. The DNA of the CDR3 is TGTGCCAGCAGTGAAACCTCTTGGGGGTTAGATACGCAGTATTCT.

This clonotype was observed at least ten times. The rearrangement links TRBV7-8 to TRBJ2-7; D is ambiguous. The CDR3 covers 14 residues. V gave up 1 base and J gave up 6 bases, with 13 bases separating them. The germline gives CDR1 SGHVS, CDR2 FQNEAQ. The CDR3 DNA sequence: TGTGCCAGCAGCTTAGAAGGTACATCCCCCGAGCAGTACTTC. Protein product: CASSLEGTSPEQYF.

This chain links TRBV20-1 with TRBJ2-7; TRBD1 is a possible D gene (6 bases). CDR1 and CDR2 from the germline V gene are DFQATT and SNEGSKA (reference sequence). This CDR3 is built from 14 residues. V was trimmed by 6 bases and J by 5 bases, leaving 20 bases between them. CDR3 residues: CSARGVGSMHEQYF. In DNA form, the CDR3 reads TGCAGTGCCAGGGGTGTGGGGTCGATGCACGAGCAGTACTTC.

The chain recombines TRBV24-1 with TRBJ2-1; the D gene is possibly TRBD1 (6 bases). This CDR3 is built from 14 residues. Trimming cost V 1 base and J 9 bases, with 12 bases left between them. Germline V CDR1 and CDR2: KGHDR, SFDVKD. The CDR3 nucleotides are TGTGCCACCAGTGATTTCCGCATGGGGGCTGAGCAGTTCTTC. The encoded protein is CATSDFRMGAEQFF.

V gene TRBV24-1 combines with J gene TRBJ2-1; D not certain. This CDR3 contains 11 residues. V lost 5 bases and J lost 10, with 8 bases in between. Germline CDR1 and CDR2: KGHDR and SFDVKD. The CDR3 coding sequence is TGTGCCACCAGTGTCTTCGAGGAGCAGTTCTTC. As protein: CATSVFEEQFF.

The rearrangement links TRBV24-1 to TRBJ1-5; D is perhaps TRBD1 (5 bases). The CDR3 extends over 16 amino acids. Trimming stripped 3 bases from V and 9 bases from J, with 20 bases between. Germline CDR1 is KGHDR and CDR2 is SFDVKD. CDR3 in amino acids: CATSDGGGPRERPQHF. CDR3 nucleotides: TGTGCCACCAGTGATGGGGGAGGGCCCAGGGAGCGGCCCCAGCATTTT.

This chain uses TRBV5-4 with TRBJ1-2; no clear D. CDR3 size: 13 residues. Germline CDR1 is SGHNT and CDR2 is YYREEE (reference sequence). The germline V and J ends were trimmed by 1 base and 7 bases, with 11 bases remaining between them. The CDR3 DNA reads TGTGCCAGCAGCTTGTGGGTAGTCGGTGGCTACACCTTC. Its protein product is CASSLWVVGGYTF.

The J gene is TRBJ2-1, the V gene TRBV5-1, with 8 bases fitting TRBD2. The CDR3 length is 15 residues. J gave up 6 bases and V 0 bases, and 5 bases lay outside the gene matches. CDR1 and CDR2 (germline): SGHRS, YFSETQ. Here the CDR3 reads CASSLGAGVGNEQFF. DNA for the CDR3: TGCGCCAGCAGCTTGGGAGCGGGGGTCGGCAATGAGCAGTTCTTC.

Many counts were recorded for this clonotype. V is TRBV5-1 and J is TRBJ2-2; the D gene is possibly TRBD1 (5 bases). This CDR3 is built from 15 residues. V was clipped by 0 bases and J by 6 bases, with 12 bases between them. CDR1 is SGHRS, CDR2 YFSETQ, per germline. Here the CDR3 DNA reads TGCGCCAGCAGCTTGGCCAGGGCCAGGGCCGGGGAGCTGTTTTTT. Translated, it gives CASSLARARAGELFF. The full variable domain, in which reference TRBV5-1 and TRBJ2-2 provide the parts outside the CDR3, is KAGVTQTPRYLIKTRGQQVTLSCSPISGHRSVSWYQQTPGQGLQFLFEYFSETQRNKGNFPGRFSGRQFSNSRSEMNVSTLELGDSALYLCASSLARARAGELFFGEGSRLTVL.

This sequence joins TRBV7-2 and TRBJ1-6; D is unresolved. CDR3 length: 14 amino acids. The V end lost 3 bases, the J end lost 9 bases, and 12 bases lay between the germline ends. CDR1 and CDR2 from the germline V gene are SGHTA and FQGNSA. CDR3 coding DNA: TGTGCCAGCAGCTTGTTGGGCGGCAGTTCACCCCTCCACTTT. Protein product: CASSLLGGSSPLHF.

The genes are TRBV4-1 and TRBJ1-5, with 8 positions matching TRBD1. Germline lookup yields CDR1 MGHRA and CDR2 YSYEKL. V lost 5 bases to trimming and J lost 6 bases; unmatched junction nucleotides: 6. The CDR3 runs to 14 residues. CDR3 in amino acids: CASSYGQGAQPQHF. CDR3 sequence (DNA): TGCGCCAGCAGCTATGGACAGGGTGCTCAGCCCCAGCATTTT.

In this sample, this clonotype turned up many times. The V call is TRBV6-1, the J call TRBJ2-5; possibly TRBD1 or TRBD2 for D (5 bases each). V dropped 8 bases and J dropped 2 bases, with 12 bases sitting between them. This CDR3 comprises 13 residues. Germline CDR1 reads MNHNS; CDR2 reads SASEGT. CDR3 sequence reads: CASGTRDQETQYF. The CDR3 nucleotides read TGTGCCAGCGGGACCCGGGATCAAGAGACCCAGTACTTC.

CDR3 loop: CASSSRTDSYEQYF. The CDR3 DNA follows: TGTGCCAGCAGTTCACGGACAGACTCCTACGAGCAGTACTTC. The chain has TRBV12-3 or TRBV12-4 and TRBJ2-7; perhaps TRBD1 as D (6 bases). This CDR3 is built from 14 residues. V was trimmed by 4 bases and J by 0 bases, leaving 10 bases between them.

V gene TRBV7-2 combines with J gene TRBJ1-1; 8 positions match TRBD1. In germline, CDR1 is SGHTA, CDR2 FQGNSA. V lost 5 bases and J lost 6; bases outside the gene matches: 11. This CDR3 spans 15 amino acids. CDR3 protein: CASSLQTGVVAEAFF. CDR3 bases: TGTGCCAGCAGCCTCCAGACAGGGGTGGTTGCTGAAGCTTTCTTT.

The J gene is TRBJ2-1, the V gene TRBV10-1, with TRBD2 identical over 12 bases. Trimming at V came to 6 bases and at J to 8 bases, leaving 14 bases not matched to a gene. Germline V CDR1 and CDR2: WNHNN, SYGVQD (reference sequence). There are 17 residues in the CDR3. The CDR3 DNA reads as TGCGCCAGCAGCCGAGGACTAGCGGGACGACGGCATGATGAGCAGTTCTTC. The encoded protein is CASSRGLAGRRHDEQFF.

The table lists this clonotype with many counts. The chain recombines TRBV5-1 with TRBJ1-3; maybe TRBD1 (6 bases). The CDR3 is 16 amino acids. V was shortened by 4 bases and J by 0 bases, with 14 bases between the two germline ends. The V gene's germline CDR1 is SGHRS and CDR2 YFSETQ. The CDR3 DNA reads as TGCGCCAGCAGCAAGGACAGAGGCTTCTCTGGAAACACCATATATTTT. Its translation: CASSKDRGFSGNTIYF.

This rearrangement joins TRBV20-1 to TRBJ1-5; 7 bases map to TRBD1. Germline-derived CDR1 and CDR2 are DFQATT and SNEGSKA (reference sequence). V shed 6 bases and J 0 bases; nucleotides not matched to a gene: 5. CDR3 length equals 14 residues. In nucleotides, the CDR3 is TGCAGTGCCGGGACAGAATATAGCAATCAGCCCCAGCATTTT. This gives the protein CSAGTEYSNQPQHF.

The chain is built from TRBV12-5 and TRBJ1-5, with unresolved D. CDR1 LGHNT and CDR2 FRNRAP come from the germline V gene. The CDR3 contains 13 residues. The CDR3 coding sequence is TGTGCCAGCAGTTGGTCGAGCAATCAGCCCCAGCATTTT. Encoded protein: CASSWSSNQPQHF.

This sequence joins TRBV27 and TRBJ2-4; D is perhaps TRBD2 (6 bases). The germline V gene encodes CDR1 MNHEY and CDR2 SMNVEV (reference sequence). The CDR3 is 13 residues long. V was cut by 10 bases and J by 0 bases, with 10 bases left in between. Here the CDR3 reads CANPEGAKNIQYF. Here the CDR3 DNA reads TGTGCCAACCCGGAGGGAGCCAAAAACATTCAGTACTTC.

At least ten counts were recorded for this clonotype. Here the CDR3 DNA reads TGTGCCAGCAGCCCATACTGGCAGAACACTGAAGCTTTCTTT. Protein product: CASSPYWQNTEAFF. This sequence joins TRBV7-9 and TRBJ1-1; D is undetermined. Trimming pared 5 bases from V and 1 base from J, leaving 11 bases between. Germline V lookup: CDR1 SEHNR, CDR2 FQNEAQ (reference sequence). This CDR3 has 14 amino acids.

This clonotype occurred many times. The chain carries TRBV5-1 and TRBJ1-1; D not resolved. The CDR3 spans 13 residues. Between the trimmed V and J ends, which lost 2 bases and 2 bases, there was a span of 7 bases. From germline, CDR1 is SGHRS and CDR2 YFSETQ. The CDR3, as DNA: TGCGCCAGCAGCTTCGATCTTAACACTGAAGCTTTCTTT. It is translated as CASSFDLNTEAFF.

This clonotype was seen a few times. V gene TRBV29-1 combines with J gene TRBJ2-5, with TRBD1 identical over 8 bases. Germline assignment: CDR1 SQVTM and CDR2 ANQGSEA. This CDR3 region has 16 residues. V gave up 2 bases and J gave up 0 bases; unmatched junction bases: 8. This CDR3 reads CSVEPDRGRDQETQYF. For the CDR3, the DNA is TGCAGCGTTGAACCCGACAGGGGCCGTGACCAAGAGACCCAGTACTTC.

V gene TRBV2 combines with J gene TRBJ1-2; 7 bases align to TRBD1. The V gene's germline CDR1 is SNHLY and CDR2 FYNNEI. Unmatched junction bases numbered 4, after V lost 7 bases and J lost 5 bases. This CDR3 comprises 12 residues. CDR3 loop: CASTDRVYGYTF. Written as DNA, the CDR3 is TGTGCCAGCACCGACAGGGTTTATGGCTACACCTTC.

About this clonotype itself: A read error may explain this, as a much larger clone is one base away. The chain combines TRBV5-5 with TRBJ2-1; D is unclear. The CDR3 length is 15 residues. Germline V lookup: CDR1 SGHKS, CDR2 YYEKEE (reference sequence). CDR3 in amino acids: CASGLVVPLPDEQFF. The CDR3 DNA reads as TGTGCCAGCGGCTTAGTGGTCCCTCTACCGGATGAGCAGTTCTTC.

V and J are TRBV9 and TRBJ1-5; the match to TRBD1 covers 8 bases. Germline V gives CDR1 SGDLS, CDR2 YYNGEE. Trimming cost V 6 bases and J 9 bases; bases outside gene matches: 8. This CDR3 has 13 residues. The CDR3 loop reads CASNGQGQLPQHF. CDR3 coding DNA: TGTGCCAGCAACGGACAGGGCCAATTGCCCCAGCATTTT.

V usage is TRBV7-3 and J usage is TRBJ2-7; D uncertain. Germline lookup yields CDR1 SGHTA and CDR2 FQGTGA. The V end lost 0 bases, the J end lost 6 bases, and 0 bases lay between the germline ends. This CDR3 contains 10 residues. As DNA, the CDR3 is TGTGCCAGCAGCTTAACCGAGCAGTACTTC. This encodes CASSLTEQYF.

The genes are TRBV6-1 and TRBJ1-2; 9 positions agree with TRBD1. Germline values: CDR1 MNHNS, CDR2 SASEGT. V shed 2 bases and J 1 base; nucleotides not matched to a gene: 2. This CDR3 has 15 residues. CDR3 protein: CASSEWGQGNYGYTF. The CDR3 nucleotides are TGTGCCAGCAGTGAATGGGGACAGGGTAACTATGGCTACACCTTC.

The gene calls are TRBV9 and TRBJ1-1; no definite D call. This CDR3 is 14 amino acids long. The V end lost 3 bases, the J end lost 0 bases, and 9 bases lay between the germline ends. Germline V gene sequence: CDR1 SGDLS, CDR2 YYNGEE. The CDR3 nucleotides read TGTGCCAGCAGCGGGTGGGGAGTGAACACTGAAGCTTTCTTT. Translation: CASSGWGVNTEAFF.

This clonotype was found a few times. The J gene is TRBJ2-1, the V gene TRBV7-2, with a possible D match to TRBD1 (5 bases). The ends were cut back, 1 base at V and 5 bases at J, with 6 bases in the middle. Germline values: CDR1 SGHTA, CDR2 FQGNSA. This CDR3 is built from 13 residues. DNA for the CDR3: TGTGCCAGCAGCTTAGGCAGGGACAATGAGCAGTTCTTC. Residues: CASSLGRDNEQFF.